A selection of T cell receptor beta chains follows, all from one sample in a study of T cell clones after liver transplantation. Generated by immunoSEQ multiplex PCR, the TCRdb table keeps only in-frame clones and is missing some. This sample carries 75,000 to 95,000 clones, around four fifths of them seen once, and the ten largest clones take 2.1%. The sequences come from CD4+ T cells from blood, collected around 50 months after liver transplant. The receptor set was obtained from a human patient who received a liver transplant. Some T cells may be the graft donor's. Each CDR3 is given with its conserved first and last residue. A D gene is named only where the DNA matches it firmly. Only part of the rows carry a size: once, few, many, or a class if the clone is expanded.

cdr3_length	d_call	v_call	j_call	clone_size	cdr3_nt	cdr3_aa
14	.	TRBV28	TRBJ2-6	once	TGTGCCAGCAGTCCTGGTTGGGGGGCCAACGTCCTGACTTTC	CASSPGWGANVLTF
13	TRBD1	TRBV7-2	TRBJ2-1	few	TGTGCCAGCAGCCTGGGACAGCCAAACCAGCAGTTCTTC	CASSLGQPNQQFF
13	TRBD2	TRBV19	TRBJ2-5	.	TGTGCCAGTATCGTCGGGAAGCGGGGAGGTCAGTACTTC	CASIVGKRGGQYF
14	.	TRBV2	TRBJ1-6	.	TGTGCCAGCAGTGTGGGGCCCTATAATTCACCCCTCCACTTT	CASSVGPYNSPLHF
16	.	TRBV5-1	TRBJ1-1	once	TGCGCCAGCAGCTTGAACTCCGGAACGGCGAACACTGAAGCTTTCTTT	CASSLNSGTANTEAFF
16	TRBD2	TRBV4-1	TRBJ2-3	.	TGCGCCAGCAGCCACCTTAGCGGGGGGGCCGTCGATACGCAGTATTTT	CASSHLSGGAVDTQYF
15	.	TRBV6-1	TRBJ2-2	few	TGTGCCAGCAGCCAATGGACAACGAACACCGGGGAGCTGTTTTTT	CASSQWTTNTGELFF
16	.	TRBV19	TRBJ1-4	.	TGTGCCAGTAGTATCAGTGGCTCGTGGGGGCTAGCGAAACTGTTTTTT	CASSISGSWGLAKLFF
16	TRBD1	TRBV7-2	TRBJ2-5	.	TGTGCCAGCAGCTCAAGAGCCCCGGGACAGCCGGAGACCCAGTACTTC	CASSSRAPGQPETQYF
11	.	TRBV5-6	TRBJ2-7	.	TGTGCCAGCAGCTTAAGGGTCGAGCAGTACTTC	CASSLRVEQYF
15	.	TRBV5-6	TRBJ1-3	.	TGTGCCAGCAGCGATTACAGGCTATTTGGAAACACCATATATTTT	CASSDYRLFGNTIYF
17	TRBD1	TRBV4-3	TRBJ2-7	.	TGCGCCAGCAGCCAAGGAGCAGGGACAGACGGGATTTACGAGCAGTACTTC	CASSQGAGTDGIYEQYF
17	TRBD1	TRBV4-1	TRBJ1-5	.	TGCGCCAGCAGCCAAGATTGGGACAGGGTTGGAAATCAGCCCCAGCATTTT	CASSQDWDRVGNQPQHF